Sequencing of this T cell receptor (beta chain) was carried out in a study of T cells in women clearing cervical HPV infection. Study summary: Case blood drawn at lesion detection; control blood after infection cleared. Overall study results and limits: It is unknown whether associations predate infection; no effector/memory or HPV-specific sorting.

In the case of this clone: Its target is unknown. The CDR3 end lies 3 residues beyond the end of the read and is filled in from the germline J gene.

Clones were read by immunoSEQ multiplex PCR, and TCRdb kept only the in-frame ones, dropping some. The table for this sample gives around 39,000 clones. This CDR3 contains 11 residues. The V end lost 6 bases, the J end lost 3 bases, and 6 bases lay between the germline ends. Germline V gene data show CDR1 as LNHDA and CDR2 as SQIVND (reference sequence). The TCR comes from a woman between 18 and 70 years old with a cervical HPV16 infection that either progressed to CIN3+ or cleared (not recorded which). The chain has TRBV19 and TRBJ2-7; D unclear. The sample comprised blood buffy coat. The part of the CDR3 DNA that was read is TGTGCCAGTAGCCACTACTACGAG. It codes for CASSHYYE. The whole CDR3 is CASSHYYEQYF.